This T cell receptor (beta chain) was captured by sequencing in a study of Ad26.COV2.S vaccination and SARS-CoV-2 variants. Profiled with immunoSEQ multiplex PCR; TCRdb holds only in-frame clones, not every one. The sample lists approximately 480,000 clones; around 90% were seen once. Treatment indicated: around 19 received Ad26.COV2.S at low or high dose, single or two shots; roughly 5 received placebo; per-sample allocation not given. Sampling happened 63 days after the first vaccine or placebo injection. The sequencing used peripheral blood, collected in a trial of Ad26.COV2.S vaccine versus placebo. The sequence was collected from a person between 18 and 60 years old who received the Ad26.COV2.S COVID-19 vaccine or a placebo.

The CDR3 DNA is TGTGCCAGCAGCTTAGCGGGACCTTTTAATGAGCAGTTCTTC. This codes for CASSLAGPFNEQFF. This chain joins TRBV7-8 and TRBJ2-1; D may be TRBD1 or TRBD2 (5 bases each). Germline V gene data show CDR1 as SGHVS and CDR2 as FQNEAQ. The CDR3 spans 14 residues. Trimming shortened V by 0 bases and J by 7 bases, and 10 bases separated the two germline ends.